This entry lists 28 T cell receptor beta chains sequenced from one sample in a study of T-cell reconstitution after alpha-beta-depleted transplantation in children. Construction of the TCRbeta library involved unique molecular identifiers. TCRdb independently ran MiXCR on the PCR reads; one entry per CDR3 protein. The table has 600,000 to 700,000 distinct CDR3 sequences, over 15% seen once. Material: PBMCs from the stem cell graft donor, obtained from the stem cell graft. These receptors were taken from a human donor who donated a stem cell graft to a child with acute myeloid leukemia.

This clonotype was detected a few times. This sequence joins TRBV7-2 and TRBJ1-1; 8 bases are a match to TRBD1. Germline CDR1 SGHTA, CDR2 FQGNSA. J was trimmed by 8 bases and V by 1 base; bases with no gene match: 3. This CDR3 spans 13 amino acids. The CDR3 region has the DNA TGTGCCAGCAGCTTAGTGGCAGGGGGCGAAGCTTTCTTT. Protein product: CASSLVAGGEAFF.

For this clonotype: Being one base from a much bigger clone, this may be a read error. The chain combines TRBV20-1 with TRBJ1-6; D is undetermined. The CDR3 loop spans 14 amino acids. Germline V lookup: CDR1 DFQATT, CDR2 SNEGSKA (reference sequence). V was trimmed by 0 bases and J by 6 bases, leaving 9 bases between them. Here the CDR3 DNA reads TGCAGTGCTAGAGACAGAACCTGTAATTCACCCCTCCACTTT. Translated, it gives CSARDRTCNSPLHF.

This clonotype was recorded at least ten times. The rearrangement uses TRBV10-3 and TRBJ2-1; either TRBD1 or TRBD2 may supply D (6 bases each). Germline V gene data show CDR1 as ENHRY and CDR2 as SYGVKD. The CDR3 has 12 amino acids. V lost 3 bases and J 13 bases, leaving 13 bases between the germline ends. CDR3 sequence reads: CAISDLGGNQFF. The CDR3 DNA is TGTGCCATCAGTGATCTAGGGGGGAATCAGTTCTTC.

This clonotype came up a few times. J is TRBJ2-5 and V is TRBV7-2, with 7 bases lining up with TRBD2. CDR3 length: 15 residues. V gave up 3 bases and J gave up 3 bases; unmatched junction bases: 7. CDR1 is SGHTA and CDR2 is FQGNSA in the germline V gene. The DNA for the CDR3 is TGTGCCAGCAGCTTTAGTTGGGGGGGGGAAGAGACCCAGTACTTC. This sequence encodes CASSFSWGGEETQYF.

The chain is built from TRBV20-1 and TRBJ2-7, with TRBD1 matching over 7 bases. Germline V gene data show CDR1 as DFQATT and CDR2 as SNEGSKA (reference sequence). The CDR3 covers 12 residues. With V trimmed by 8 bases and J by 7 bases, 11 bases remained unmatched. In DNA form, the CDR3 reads TGCAGTACAAGGGGGCAAGGAAGGGAGCAGTACTTC. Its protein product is CSTRGQGREQYF.

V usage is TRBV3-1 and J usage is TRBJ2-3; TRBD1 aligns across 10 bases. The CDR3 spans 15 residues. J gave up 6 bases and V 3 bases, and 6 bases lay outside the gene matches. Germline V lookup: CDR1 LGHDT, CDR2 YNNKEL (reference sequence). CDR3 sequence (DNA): TGTGCCAGCAGCCAGTCGGGACAGGGGTCCGATACGCAGTATTTT. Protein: CASSQSGQGSDTQYF.

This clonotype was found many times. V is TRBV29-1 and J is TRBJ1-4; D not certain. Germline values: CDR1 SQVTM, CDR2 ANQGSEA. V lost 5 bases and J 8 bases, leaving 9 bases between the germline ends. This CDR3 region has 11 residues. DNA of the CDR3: TGCAGCGTTAGAGAGTACGAAAAACTGTTTTTT. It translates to CSVREYEKLFF.

CDR3 loop: CASSLVESNQPQHF. The CDR3 DNA reads as TGTGCCAGCAGTTTAGTTGAGAGCAATCAGCCCCAGCATTTT. The chain links TRBV12-3 or TRBV12-4 to TRBJ1-5; D ambiguous. Trimming shortened V by 1 base and J by 1 base, and 5 bases separated the two germline ends. The CDR3 runs 14 residues.

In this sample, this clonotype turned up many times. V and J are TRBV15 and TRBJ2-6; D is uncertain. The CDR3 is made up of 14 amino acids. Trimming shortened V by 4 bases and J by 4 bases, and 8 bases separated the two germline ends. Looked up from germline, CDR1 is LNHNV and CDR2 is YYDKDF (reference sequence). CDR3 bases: TGTGCCACCAGCACACAATACGGGGCCAACGTCCTGACTTTC. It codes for CATSTQYGANVLTF.

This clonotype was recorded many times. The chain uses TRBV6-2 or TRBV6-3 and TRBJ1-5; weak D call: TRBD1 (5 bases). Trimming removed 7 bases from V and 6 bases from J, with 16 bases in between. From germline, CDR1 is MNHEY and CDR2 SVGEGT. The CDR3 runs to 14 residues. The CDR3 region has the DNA TGTGCCAGCACCAACGGGGGGATCCGTCAGCCCCAGCATTTT. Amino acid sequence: CASTNGGIRQPQHF.

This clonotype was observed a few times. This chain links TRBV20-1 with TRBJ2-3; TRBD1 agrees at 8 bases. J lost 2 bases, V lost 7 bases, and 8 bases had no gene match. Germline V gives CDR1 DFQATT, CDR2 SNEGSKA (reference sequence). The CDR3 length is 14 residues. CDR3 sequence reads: CSVFRTGNTDTQYF. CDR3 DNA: TGCAGTGTCTTCAGGACAGGGAACACAGATACGCAGTATTTT.

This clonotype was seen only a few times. The CDR3 here is CASSSEVPPLHF. CDR3 DNA: TGTGCCAGCAGCTCGGAGGTGCCGCCCCTCCACTTT. This rearrangement joins TRBV7-9 to TRBJ1-6; D is undetermined. CDR3 size: 12 residues. The germline V gene has CDR1 SEHNR and CDR2 FQNEAQ (reference sequence). V lost 4 bases and J lost 13, with 11 bases in between.

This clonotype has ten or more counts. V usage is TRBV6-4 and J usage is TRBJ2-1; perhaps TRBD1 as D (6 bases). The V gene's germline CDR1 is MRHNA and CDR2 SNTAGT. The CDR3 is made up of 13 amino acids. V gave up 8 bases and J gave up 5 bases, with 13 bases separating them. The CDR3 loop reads CASGAGANNEQFF. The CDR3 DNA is TGTGCCAGCGGGGCAGGGGCGAACAATGAGCAGTTCTTC.

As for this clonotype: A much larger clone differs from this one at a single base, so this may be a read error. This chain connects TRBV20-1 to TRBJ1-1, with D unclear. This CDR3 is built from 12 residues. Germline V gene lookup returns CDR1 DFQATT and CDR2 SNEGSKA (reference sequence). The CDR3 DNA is TGCAGTGCTGCAGGAGGAAACACTGAAGCTATCTTT. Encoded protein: CSAAGGNTEAIF.

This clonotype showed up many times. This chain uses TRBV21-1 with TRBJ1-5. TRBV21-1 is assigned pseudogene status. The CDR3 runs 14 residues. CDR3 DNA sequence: TGTGCCAGCAGCCTACGACCTGGCAATCAGCCCCAGCATTTT. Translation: CASSLRPGNQPQHF.

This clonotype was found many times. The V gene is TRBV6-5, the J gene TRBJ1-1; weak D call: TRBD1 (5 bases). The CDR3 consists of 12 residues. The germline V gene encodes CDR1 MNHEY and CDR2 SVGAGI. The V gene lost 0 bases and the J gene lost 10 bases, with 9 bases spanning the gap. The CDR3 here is CASSYSGGSAFF. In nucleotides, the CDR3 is TGTGCCAGCAGTTACTCCGGGGGGTCAGCTTTCTTT.

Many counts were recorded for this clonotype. This chain's CDR3 is CSAAILKGQPSQRGSPLHF. The CDR3 coding sequence is TGCAGTGCCGCCATCCTTAAGGGACAGCCGAGTCAGCGGGGTTCACCCCTCCACTTT. The chain couples TRBV20-1 to TRBJ1-6, with TRBD1 matching over 7 bases. This CDR3 region has 19 residues. V shed 6 bases and J 9 bases; nucleotides not matched to a gene: 26. Germline CDR1 DFQATT, CDR2 SNEGSKA (reference sequence).

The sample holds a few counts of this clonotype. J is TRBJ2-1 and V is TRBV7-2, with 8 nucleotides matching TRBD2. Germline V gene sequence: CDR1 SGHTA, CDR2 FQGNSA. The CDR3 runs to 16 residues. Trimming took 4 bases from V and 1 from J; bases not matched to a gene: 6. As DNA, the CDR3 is TGTGCCAGCAGCTCCCCTGGCGGGGGGTCCTACAATGAGCAGTTCTTC. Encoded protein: CASSSPGGGSYNEQFF.

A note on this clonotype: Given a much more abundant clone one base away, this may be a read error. The CDR3 sequence: CASRVRGAAEAYF. The CDR3 nucleotides read TGTGCCAGCAGGGTGAGGGGCGCGGCTGAAGCTTACTTT. The chain carries TRBV6-1 and TRBJ1-1; the D gene is possibly TRBD1 (5 bases). The germline CDR1 and CDR2 sequences are MNHNS and SASEGT. The CDR3 spans 13 residues.

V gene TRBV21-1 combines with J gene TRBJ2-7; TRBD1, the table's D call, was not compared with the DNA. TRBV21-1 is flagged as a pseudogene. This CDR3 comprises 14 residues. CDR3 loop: CASSKETGSYEQYV. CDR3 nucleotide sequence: TGTGCCAGCAGCAAAGAAACAGGGTCCTACGAGCAGTACGTC.

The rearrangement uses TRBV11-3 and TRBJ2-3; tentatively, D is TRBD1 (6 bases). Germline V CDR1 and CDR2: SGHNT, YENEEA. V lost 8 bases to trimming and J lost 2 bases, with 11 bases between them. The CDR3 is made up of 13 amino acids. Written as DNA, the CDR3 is TGTGCCAGCGAGGACAGAATCACAGATACGCAGTATTTT. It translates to CASEDRITDTQYF.

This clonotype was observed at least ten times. The CDR3 region is CSAIPDSTHEQYF. Written as DNA, the CDR3 is TGCAGTGCCATCCCCGACAGCACCCACGAGCAGTACTTC. The rearrangement joins TRBV20-1 to TRBJ2-7; D possibly corresponds to TRBD1 (5 bases). V dropped 6 bases and J dropped 5 bases, with 17 bases sitting between them. Germline CDR1 is DFQATT and CDR2 is SNEGSKA (reference sequence). The CDR3 extends over 13 amino acids.

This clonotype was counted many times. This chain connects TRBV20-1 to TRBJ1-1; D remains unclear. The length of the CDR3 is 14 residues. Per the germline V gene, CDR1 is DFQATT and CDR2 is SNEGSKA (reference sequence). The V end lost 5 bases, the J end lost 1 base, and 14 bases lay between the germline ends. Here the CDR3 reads CSAPSVYRNTEAFF. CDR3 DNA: TGCAGTGCTCCCTCAGTGTACAGGAACACTGAAGCTTTCTTT.

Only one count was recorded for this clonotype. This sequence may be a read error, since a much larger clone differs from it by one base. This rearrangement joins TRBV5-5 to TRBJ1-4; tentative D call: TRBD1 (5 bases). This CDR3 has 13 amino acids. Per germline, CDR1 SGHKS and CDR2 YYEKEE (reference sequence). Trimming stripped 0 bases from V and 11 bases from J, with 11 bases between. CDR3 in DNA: TGTGCCAGCAGCTTGGGGACATTTGAGAAACTGTTTTTT. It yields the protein CASSLGTFEKLFF.

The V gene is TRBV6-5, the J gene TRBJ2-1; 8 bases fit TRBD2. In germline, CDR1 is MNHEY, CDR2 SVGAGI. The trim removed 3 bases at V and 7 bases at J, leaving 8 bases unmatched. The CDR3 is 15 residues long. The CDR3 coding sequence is TGTGCCAGCAGTTATGCACGGGGGGGCTTGAATGAGCAGTTCTTC. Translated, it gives CASSYARGGLNEQFF.

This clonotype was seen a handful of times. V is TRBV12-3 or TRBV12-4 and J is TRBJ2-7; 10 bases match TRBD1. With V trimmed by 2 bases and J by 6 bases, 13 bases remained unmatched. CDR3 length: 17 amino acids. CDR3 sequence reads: CASSLSPPGQGVLEQYF. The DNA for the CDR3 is TGTGCCAGCAGTTTAAGTCCACCCGGACAGGGGGTCCTCGAGCAGTACTTC.

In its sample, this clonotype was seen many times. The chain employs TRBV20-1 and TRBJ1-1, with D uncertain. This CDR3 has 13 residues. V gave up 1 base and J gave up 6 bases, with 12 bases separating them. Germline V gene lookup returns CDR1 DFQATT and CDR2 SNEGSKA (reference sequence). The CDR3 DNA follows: TGCAGTGCTAGAGGTCATTCAAACGCTGAAGCTTTCTTT. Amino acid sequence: CSARGHSNAEAFF.

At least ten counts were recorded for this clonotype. The CDR3 protein is CASSSHRVDEQYF. CDR3 DNA sequence: TGTGCCAGCAGCTCGCACAGGGTAGACGAGCAGTACTTC. The chain recombines TRBV16 with TRBJ2-7; TRBD1 might be the D (6 bases). The germline gives CDR1 KGHSY, CDR2 FQNENV. The CDR3 is made up of 13 amino acids. The V and J ends lost 5 bases and 5 bases respectively, with 13 bases between them.